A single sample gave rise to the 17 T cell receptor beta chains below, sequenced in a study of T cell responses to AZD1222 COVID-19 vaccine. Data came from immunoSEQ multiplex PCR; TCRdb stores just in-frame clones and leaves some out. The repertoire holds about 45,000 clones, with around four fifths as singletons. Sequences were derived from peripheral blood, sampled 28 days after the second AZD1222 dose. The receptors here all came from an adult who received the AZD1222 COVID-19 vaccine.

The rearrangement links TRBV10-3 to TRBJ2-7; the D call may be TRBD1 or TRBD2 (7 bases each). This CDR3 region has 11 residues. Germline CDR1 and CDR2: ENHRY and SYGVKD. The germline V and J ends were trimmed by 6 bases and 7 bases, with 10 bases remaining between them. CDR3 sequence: CAISQGGEQYF. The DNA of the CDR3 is TGTGCCATCAGCCAGGGGGGGGAGCAGTACTTC.

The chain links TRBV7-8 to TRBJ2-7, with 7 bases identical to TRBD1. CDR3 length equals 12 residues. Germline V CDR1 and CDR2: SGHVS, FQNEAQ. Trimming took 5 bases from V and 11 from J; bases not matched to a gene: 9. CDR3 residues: CASSPGTAPEYF. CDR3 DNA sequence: TGTGCCAGCAGCCCAGGGACAGCCCCCGAGTACTTC.

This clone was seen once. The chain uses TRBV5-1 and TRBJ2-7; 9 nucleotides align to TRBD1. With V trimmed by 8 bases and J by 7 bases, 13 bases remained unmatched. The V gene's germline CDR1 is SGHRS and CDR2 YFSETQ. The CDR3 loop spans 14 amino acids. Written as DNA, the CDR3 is TGCGCCAGTCAAGACGACAGGGGGACTTGGGAGCAGTACTTC. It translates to CASQDDRGTWEQYF. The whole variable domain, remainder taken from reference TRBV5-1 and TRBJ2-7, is KAGVTQTPRYLIKTRGQQVTLSCSPISGHRSVSWYQQTPGQGLQFLFEYFSETQRNKGNFPGRFSGRQFSNSRSEMNVSTLELGDSALYLCASQDDRGTWEQYFGPGTRLTVT.

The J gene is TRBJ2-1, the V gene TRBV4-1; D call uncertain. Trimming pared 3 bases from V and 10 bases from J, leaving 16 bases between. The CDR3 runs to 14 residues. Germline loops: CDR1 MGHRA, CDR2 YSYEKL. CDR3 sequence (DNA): TGCGCCAGCAGCCACCAGACCCCTAGACGGGAGCAGTTCTTC. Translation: CASSHQTPRREQFF.

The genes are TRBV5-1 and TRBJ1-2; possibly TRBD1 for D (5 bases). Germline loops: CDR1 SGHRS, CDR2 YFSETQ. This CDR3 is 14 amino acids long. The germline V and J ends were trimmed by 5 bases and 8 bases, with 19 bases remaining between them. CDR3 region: CASSSSGQSRGYTF. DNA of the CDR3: TGCGCCAGCAGTTCCTCGGGGCAAAGCCGGGGCTACACCTTC.

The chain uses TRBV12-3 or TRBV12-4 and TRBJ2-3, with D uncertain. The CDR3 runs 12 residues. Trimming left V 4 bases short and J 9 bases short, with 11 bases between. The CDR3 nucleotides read TGTGCCAGCAGTTCCTTCACGTTGACGCAGTATTTT. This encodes CASSSFTLTQYF.

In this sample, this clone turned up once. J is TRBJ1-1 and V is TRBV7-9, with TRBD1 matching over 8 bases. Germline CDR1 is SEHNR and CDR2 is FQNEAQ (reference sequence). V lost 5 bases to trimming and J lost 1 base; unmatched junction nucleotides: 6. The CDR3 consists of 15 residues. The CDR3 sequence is CASSRPGTGNTEAFF. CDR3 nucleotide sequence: TGTGCCAGCAGCCGTCCCGGGACAGGGAACACTGAAGCTTTCTTT.

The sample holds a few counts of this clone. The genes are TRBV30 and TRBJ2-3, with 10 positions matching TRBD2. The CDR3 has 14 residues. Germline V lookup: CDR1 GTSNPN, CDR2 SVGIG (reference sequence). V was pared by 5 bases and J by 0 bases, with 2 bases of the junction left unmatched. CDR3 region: CAWVAGGSTDTQYF. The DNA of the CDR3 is TGTGCCTGGGTAGCGGGGGGAAGCACAGATACGCAGTATTTT.

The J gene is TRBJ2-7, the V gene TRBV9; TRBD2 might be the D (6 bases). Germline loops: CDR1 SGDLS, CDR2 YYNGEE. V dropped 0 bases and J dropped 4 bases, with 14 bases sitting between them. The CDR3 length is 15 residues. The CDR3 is CASSVETAGFYEQYF. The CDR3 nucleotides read TGTGCCAGCAGCGTAGAAACAGCGGGTTTTTACGAGCAGTACTTC.

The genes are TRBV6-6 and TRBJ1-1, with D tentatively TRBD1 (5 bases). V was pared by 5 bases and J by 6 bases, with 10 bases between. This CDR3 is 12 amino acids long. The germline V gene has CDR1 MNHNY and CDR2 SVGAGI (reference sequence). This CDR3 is CASSPGGSEAFF. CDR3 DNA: TGTGCCAGCAGTCCGGGGGGGTCTGAAGCTTTCTTT.

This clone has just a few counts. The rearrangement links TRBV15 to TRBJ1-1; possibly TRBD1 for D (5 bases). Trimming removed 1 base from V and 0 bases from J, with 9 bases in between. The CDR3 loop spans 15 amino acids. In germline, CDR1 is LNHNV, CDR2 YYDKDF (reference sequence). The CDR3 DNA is TGTGCCACCAGCAGAGCGGGACGGATGAACACTGAAGCTTTCTTT. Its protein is CATSRAGRMNTEAFF.

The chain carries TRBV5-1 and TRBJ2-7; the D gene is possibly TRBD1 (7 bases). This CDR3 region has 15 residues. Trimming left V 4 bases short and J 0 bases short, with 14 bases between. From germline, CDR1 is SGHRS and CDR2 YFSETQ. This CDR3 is CASSRRGDSSYEQYF. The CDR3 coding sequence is TGCGCCAGCAGCCGGAGGGGGGACAGCTCCTACGAGCAGTACTTC.

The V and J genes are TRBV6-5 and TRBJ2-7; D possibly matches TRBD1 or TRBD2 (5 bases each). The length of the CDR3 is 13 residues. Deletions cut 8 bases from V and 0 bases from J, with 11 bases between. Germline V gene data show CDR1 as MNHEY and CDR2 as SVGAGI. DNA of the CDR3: TGTGCCAGCCGGGGCAGGGACTCCTACGAGCAGTACTTC. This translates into CASRGRDSYEQYF.

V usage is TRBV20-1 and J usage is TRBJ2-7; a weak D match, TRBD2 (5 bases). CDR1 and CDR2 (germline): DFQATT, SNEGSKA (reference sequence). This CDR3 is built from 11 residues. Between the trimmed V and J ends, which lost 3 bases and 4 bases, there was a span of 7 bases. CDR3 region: CSASSGYEQYF. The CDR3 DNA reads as TGCAGTGCTAGTTCGGGGTACGAGCAGTACTTC.

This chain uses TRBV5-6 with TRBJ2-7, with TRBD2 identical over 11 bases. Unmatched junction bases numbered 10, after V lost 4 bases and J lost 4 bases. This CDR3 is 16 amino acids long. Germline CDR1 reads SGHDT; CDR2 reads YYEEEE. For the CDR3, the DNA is TGTGCCAGCAGCCTCGGCGGGCTAGCGGGGGGATACGAGCAGTACTTC. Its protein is CASSLGGLAGGYEQYF.

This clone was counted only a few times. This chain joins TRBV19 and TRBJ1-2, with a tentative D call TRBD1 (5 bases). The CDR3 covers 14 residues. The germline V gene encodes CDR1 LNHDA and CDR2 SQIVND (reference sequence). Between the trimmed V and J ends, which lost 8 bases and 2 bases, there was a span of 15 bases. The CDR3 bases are TGTGCCAGTTCTACCGGGACCGTAAACTATGGCTACACCTTC. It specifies CASSTGTVNYGYTF.

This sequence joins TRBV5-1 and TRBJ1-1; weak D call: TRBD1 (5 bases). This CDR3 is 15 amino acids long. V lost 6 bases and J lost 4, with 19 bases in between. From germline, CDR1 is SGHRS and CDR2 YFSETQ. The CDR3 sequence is CASTDGGRVGTEAFF. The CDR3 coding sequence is TGCGCCAGCACGGATGGGGGGAGGGTTGGCACTGAAGCTTTCTTT. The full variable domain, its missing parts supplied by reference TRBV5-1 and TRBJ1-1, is KAGVTQTPRYLIKTRGQQVTLSCSPISGHRSVSWYQQTPGQGLQFLFEYFSETQRNKGNFPGRFSGRQFSNSRSEMNVSTLELGDSALYLCASTDGGRVGTEAFFGQGTRLTVV.